This TCR beta chain was documented in a study of T cell repertoires in ileal Crohn's disease. On the study more broadly: At surgery, around 36% of patients smoked, with median disease duration 7.9 years. The study's findings and limits: Clonality above 26.8% at surgery always came with endoscopic recurrence.

Here immunoSEQ multiplex PCR was the method, and the copy in TCRdb shows in-frame clones only, minus some. The sample has 8,000 to 8,500 clones, about 96% seen once. Concerning this clone itself: Its target is unknown.

Germline CDR1 is SGHTA and CDR2 is FQGNSA. This CDR3 is built from 13 residues. V lost 6 bases, J lost 5 bases, and 13 bases lay in between. This receptor was identified in an adult with Crohn's disease. This sequence joins TRBV7-2 and TRBJ1-1; possibly TRBD1 for D (6 bases). Input material: ileal tissue. CDR3 region: CASRVAGATEAFF. The CDR3 region has the DNA TGTGCCAGCAGGGTCGCGGGGGCAACTGAAGCTTTCTTT.